The 29 T cell receptor beta chains listed next were all sequenced from one sample in a study of blood T cell repertoires in COVID-19. TCRdb keeps only in-frame clones here, not all; method: immunoSEQ multiplex PCR. The data contain around 330,000 clones, approximately 88% of them singletons. What was sequenced was PBMCs or T cells enriched from blood (not recorded which). Source of these receptors: a woman under 30 who had recovered from COVID-19.

This chain links TRBV28 with TRBJ1-1; D call uncertain. Germline V gene sequence: CDR1 MDHEN, CDR2 SYDVKM. This CDR3 is built from 13 residues. V lost 4 bases and J 3 bases, leaving 9 bases between the germline ends. The CDR3 DNA reads TGTGCCAGCAGTTGGAGGGTTTACACTGAAGCTTTCTTT. Its translation: CASSWRVYTEAFF. The full variable domain, with the rest looked up from reference TRBV28 and TRBJ1-1, is DVKVTQSSRYLVKRTGEKVFLECVQDMDHENMFWYRQDPGLGLRLIYFSYDVKMKEKGDIPEGYSVSREKKERFSLILESASTNQTSMYLCASSWRVYTEAFFGQGTRLTVV.

The chain carries TRBV28 and TRBJ1-2, with 7 bases aligning to TRBD1. Germline V lookup: CDR1 MDHEN, CDR2 SYDVKM. Trimming took 6 bases from V and 4 from J; bases not matched to a gene: 14. The CDR3 is 16 residues long. As DNA, the CDR3 is TGTGCCAGCAGGGAGATGACAGGGTCAATGGGCTATGGCTACACCTTC. It codes for CASREMTGSMGYGYTF.

The rearrangement links TRBV5-1 to TRBJ1-2; D is perhaps TRBD1 (5 bases). The CDR3 is 14 amino acids. CDR1 SGHRS and CDR2 YFSETQ come from the germline V gene. V was pared by 0 bases and J by 4 bases, with 10 bases between. The CDR3 is CASSLAQGLYGYTF. DNA of the CDR3: TGCGCCAGCAGCTTGGCGCAGGGTCTCTATGGCTACACCTTC.

The chain is built from TRBV6-5 and TRBJ2-7; 9 bases map to TRBD1. Trimming cost V 6 bases and J 3 bases; bases outside gene matches: 6. The CDR3 has 14 amino acids. Germline CDR1 and CDR2: MNHEY and SVGAGI. This CDR3 reads CASRETGGGYEQYF. The CDR3 DNA reads TGTGCCAGCAGAGAGACAGGGGGAGGCTACGAGCAGTACTTC.

V usage is TRBV5-3 and J usage is TRBJ1-1; D is possibly TRBD1 (6 bases). TRBV5-3 is designated an ORF whose function remains uncertain. This CDR3 has 13 residues. Trimming removed 4 bases at V and 4 bases at J, with 11 bases between. CDR3 sequence reads: CARSPLGGTEAFF. Written as DNA, the CDR3 is TGTGCCAGAAGCCCTCTAGGGGGCACTGAAGCTTTCTTT.

V usage is TRBV18 and J usage is TRBJ2-3; D may be TRBD2 (5 bases). Germline values: CDR1 KGHSH, CDR2 LQKENI. The ends were cut back, 1 base at V and 4 bases at J, with 9 bases in the middle. The CDR3 extends over 14 amino acids. The chain's CDR3 is CASSPLHGADTQYF. DNA for the CDR3: TGTGCCAGCTCACCACTGCACGGGGCAGATACGCAGTATTTT. Full variable domain (missing parts from reference TRBV18 and TRBJ2-3): NAGVMQNPRHLVRRRGQEARLRCSPMKGHSHVYWYRQLPEEGLKFMVYLQKENIIDESGMPKERFSAEFPKEGPSILRIQQVVRGDSAAYFCASSPLHGADTQYFGPGTRLTVL.

This clone was found once. The J gene is TRBJ2-3, the V gene TRBV28, with D perhaps matching TRBD1 (6 bases). V lost 3 bases to trimming and J lost 6 bases, with 13 bases between them. Germline CDR1 and CDR2: MDHEN and SYDVKM. The CDR3 spans 14 residues. The CDR3 nucleotides read TGTGCCAGCAGTTTGAGGGGGAAGGACGATACGCAGTATTTT. Protein: CASSLRGKDDTQYF. The full variable domain, rest sourced from reference TRBV28 and TRBJ2-3, is DVKVTQSSRYLVKRTGEKVFLECVQDMDHENMFWYRQDPGLGLRLIYFSYDVKMKEKGDIPEGYSVSREKKERFSLILESASTNQTSMYLCASSLRGKDDTQYFGPGTRLTVL.

The chain employs TRBV19 and TRBJ1-5; perhaps TRBD1 as D (5 bases). There are 15 residues in the CDR3. Trimming took off 8 bases at V and 2 bases at J, with 16 bases between the two ends. CDR1 LNHDA and CDR2 SQIVND come from the germline V gene (reference sequence). The CDR3 DNA reads as TGTGCCAGTTGGGGATCGGGGGTTGGCAATCAGCCCCAGCATTTT. It codes for CASWGSGVGNQPQHF.

The chain uses TRBV2 and TRBJ2-1; 9 positions match TRBD1. The germline gives CDR1 SNHLY, CDR2 FYNNEI. Trimming took 8 bases from V and 7 from J; bases not matched to a gene: 9. CDR3 size: 14 residues. Written as DNA, the CDR3 is TGTGCCAGCGAGGGCGGGACAGGGCTGAATGAGCAGTTCTTC. It codes for CASEGGTGLNEQFF.

This chain uses TRBV7-2 with TRBJ1-2, with 7 bases that match TRBD1. This CDR3 contains 15 residues. CDR1 is SGHTA, CDR2 FQGNSA, per germline. The junction had 7 bases not matched to a gene; V was cut back by 6 bases and J by 0 bases. The CDR3 region is CASSSRTGANYGYTF. The CDR3 region has the DNA TGTGCCAGCAGTTCTCGGACAGGAGCTAACTATGGCTACACCTTC.

This chain links TRBV4-3 with TRBJ1-2; a weak D match, TRBD1 (6 bases). The V and J ends lost 1 base and 4 bases respectively, with 13 bases between them. The CDR3 length is 15 residues. CDR1 LGHNA and CDR2 YSLEER come from the germline V gene. The CDR3 DNA reads as TGCGCCAGCAGCCAAGCTGCCAGGGGCAGCTATGGCTACACCTTC. Translating it yields CASSQAARGSYGYTF.

J is TRBJ2-7 and V is TRBV15, with 9 bases aligning to TRBD2. This CDR3 contains 16 residues. J gave up 2 bases and V 0 bases, and 5 bases lay outside the gene matches. Germline V lookup: CDR1 LNHNV, CDR2 YYDKDF (reference sequence). Here the CDR3 DNA reads TGTGCCACCAGCAGAGATAGGGCTAGCGGGGCCTACGAGCAGTACTTC. Amino acids: CATSRDRASGAYEQYF. Variable domain in full (rest from reference TRBV15 and TRBJ2-7): DAMVIQNPRYQVTQFGKPVTLSCSQTLNHNVMYWYQQKSSQAPKLLFHYYDKDFNNEADTPDNFQSRRPNTSFCFLDIRSPGLGDTAMYLCATSRDRASGAYEQYFGPGTRLTVT.

The J gene is TRBJ2-7, the V gene TRBV4-1; no clear D. Trimming stripped 1 base from V and 0 bases from J, with 10 bases between. The CDR3 is 15 amino acids. Looked up from germline, CDR1 is MGHRA and CDR2 is YSYEKL. The DNA for the CDR3 is TGCGCCAGCAGCCAAGTCGTCAAGAGCTCCTACGAGCAGTACTTC. It encodes CASSQVVKSSYEQYF.

The CDR3 nucleotides read TGTGCCAGCAGTTTGGGGGGGGTCCCCTACGAGCAGTACTTC. This codes for CASSLGGVPYEQYF. The chain recombines TRBV27 with TRBJ2-7; 7 nucleotides line up with TRBD2. The CDR3 has 14 amino acids. V gave up 3 bases and J gave up 2 bases; unmatched junction bases: 4. The germline gives CDR1 MNHEY, CDR2 SMNVEV (reference sequence).

This sequence joins TRBV5-5 and TRBJ2-2, with 11 bases that match TRBD2. V dropped 4 bases and J dropped 5; count of bases not matched to a gene: 7. Germline CDR1 and CDR2: SGHKS and YYEKEE (reference sequence). The CDR3 covers 16 residues. CDR3 nucleotides: TGTGCCAGCAGCCCTCGGACTAGCGGGCGAACCGGGGAGCTGTTTTTT. As protein: CASSPRTSGRTGELFF.

The chain employs TRBV7-2 and TRBJ1-5; 8 nucleotides line up with TRBD1. The CDR3 is 14 residues long. Germline loops: CDR1 SGHTA, CDR2 FQGNSA. Germline trimming cut 3 bases from V and 9 bases from J; bases unmatched to any gene: 7. This CDR3 is CASSFYRGMGPQHF. The CDR3 DNA reads TGTGCCAGCAGCTTCTACAGGGGGATGGGGCCCCAGCATTTT.

V and J are TRBV28 and TRBJ2-6, with D tentatively TRBD1 (6 bases). Between the trimmed V and J ends, which lost 4 bases and 3 bases, there was a span of 10 bases. The CDR3 contains 15 residues. CDR1 and CDR2 (germline): MDHEN, SYDVKM. DNA of the CDR3: TGTGCCAGCAGTTCCCCAGGGGTTGGGGCCAACGTCCTGACTTTC. It specifies CASSSPGVGANVLTF.

The rearrangement joins TRBV7-7 to TRBJ2-5, with 7 bases identical to TRBD2. This CDR3 contains 16 residues. Germline trimming cut 6 bases from V and 1 base from J; bases unmatched to any gene: 11. CDR1 and CDR2 (germline): SSHAT, FNYEAQ (reference sequence). CDR3 protein: CASSLWASGSQETQYF. The CDR3 coding sequence is TGTGCCAGCAGTCTTTGGGCTAGCGGCTCCCAAGAGACCCAGTACTTC. Variable domain in full (rest from reference TRBV7-7 and TRBJ2-5): GAGVSQSPRYKVTKRGQDVTLRCDPISSHATLYWYQQALGQGPEFLTYFNYEAQPDKSGLPSDRFSAERPEGSISTLTIQRTEQRDSAMYRCASSLWASGSQETQYFGPGTRLLVL.

This rearrangement joins TRBV7-2 to TRBJ1-1; D uncertain. V gave up 1 base and J gave up 4 bases, with 13 bases separating them. CDR3 length equals 15 residues. The germline gives CDR1 SGHTA, CDR2 FQGNSA. CDR3 bases: TGTGCCAGCAGCTTAGAAGGATCCCGGGGCACTGAAGCTTTCTTT. Translating it yields CASSLEGSRGTEAFF. Full variable domain (remainder filled in from reference TRBV7-2 and TRBJ1-1): GAGVSQSPSNKVTEKGKDVELRCDPISGHTALYWYRQSLGQGLEFLIYFQGNSAPDKSGLPSDRFSAERTGGSVSTLTIQRTQQEDSAVYLCASSLEGSRGTEAFFGQGTRLTVV.

V gene TRBV19 combines with J gene TRBJ1-5, with a tentative D call TRBD1 (6 bases). CDR1 and CDR2 (germline): LNHDA, SQIVND (reference sequence). This CDR3 region has 16 residues. The V and J ends lost 8 bases and 4 bases respectively, with 21 bases between them. The CDR3 coding sequence is TGTGCCAGTGGAAAAAAAACAGGGTTCGTTAATCAGCCCCAGCATTTT. Translation gives CASGKKTGFVNQPQHF. The full variable domain, rest sourced from reference TRBV19 and TRBJ1-5, is DGGITQSPKYLFRKEGQNVTLSCEQNLNHDAMYWYRQDPGQGLRLIYYSQIVNDFQKGDIAEGYSVSREKKESFPLTVTSAQKNPTAFYLCASGKKTGFVNQPQHFGDGTRLSIL.

The J gene is TRBJ2-1, the V gene TRBV7-2; 13 positions agree with TRBD2. The trim removed 3 bases at V and 8 bases at J, leaving 16 bases unmatched. CDR3 size: 19 residues. Per germline, CDR1 SGHTA and CDR2 FQGNSA. In nucleotides, the CDR3 is TGTGCCAGCAGCTTTACGCCCGGACTAGCGGGAGTTAGTTACGATGAGCAGTTCTTC. It specifies CASSFTPGLAGVSYDEQFF. The whole variable domain, filled in from reference TRBV7-2 and TRBJ2-1, reads GAGVSQSPSNKVTEKGKDVELRCDPISGHTALYWYRQSLGQGLEFLIYFQGNSAPDKSGLPSDRFSAERTGGSVSTLTIQRTQQEDSAVYLCASSFTPGLAGVSYDEQFFGPGTRLTVL.

To note about this clone: This sample also contains other DNA sequences that code for the same CDR3. This chain uses TRBV7-9 with TRBJ1-1, with TRBD1 matching 9 bases. In germline, CDR1 is SEHNR, CDR2 FQNEAQ (reference sequence). The V and J ends lost 5 bases and 4 bases, in that order; junction bases with no gene match: 2. The CDR3 sequence is 13 residues long. The CDR3 spells CASSLGQGTEAFF. For the CDR3, the DNA is TGTGCCAGCAGCCTGGGACAGGGCACTGAAGCTTTCTTT. The full variable domain, with the rest looked up from reference TRBV7-9 and TRBJ1-1, is DTGVSQNPRHKITKRGQNVTFRCDPISEHNRLYWYRQTLGQGPEFLTYFQNEAQLEKSRLLSDRFSAERPKGSFSTLEIQRTEQGDSAMYLCASSLGQGTEAFFGQGTRLTVV.

The chain carries TRBV9 and TRBJ1-1, with D perhaps TRBD1 (6 bases). This CDR3 is 14 amino acids long. Trimming pared 8 bases from V and 2 bases from J, leaving 16 bases between. The V gene's germline CDR1 is SGDLS and CDR2 YYNGEE. The chain's CDR3 is CASANGGDNTEAFF. CDR3 nucleotide sequence: TGTGCCAGTGCCAATGGGGGCGATAACACTGAAGCTTTCTTT.

Concerning this clone itself: At the DNA level, this CDR3 is encoded by other sequences in the same sample as well. The chain combines TRBV10-3 with TRBJ2-1; maybe TRBD2 (7 bases). Trimming removed 0 bases at V and 6 bases at J, with 15 bases between. The CDR3 runs to 16 residues. The germline gives CDR1 ENHRY, CDR2 SYGVKD. DNA for the CDR3: TGTGCCATCAGTGAGTCTCCAGTAGGGGGGGGCAATGAGCAGTTCTTC. Protein sequence: CAISESPVGGGNEQFF.

The rearrangement joins TRBV4-2 to TRBJ1-1; D is perhaps TRBD1 (5 bases). The CDR3 runs to 16 residues. CDR1 is LGHNA, CDR2 YNFKEQ, per germline. V dropped 3 bases and J dropped 0 bases, with 14 bases sitting between them. CDR3: CASSHTPTVMNTEAFF. CDR3 in DNA: TGTGCCAGCAGCCACACCCCGACAGTGATGAACACTGAAGCTTTCTTT.

The V gene is TRBV6-5, the J gene TRBJ1-2, with TRBD1 matching over 10 bases. Losses at the gene ends were 3 bases for V and 6 bases for J; bases not matched to a gene: 4. Germline V gene data show CDR1 as MNHEY and CDR2 as SVGAGI. This CDR3 comprises 14 residues. The CDR3 nucleotides read TGTGCCAGCAGTTATGACAGGGGGCTTAATGGCTACACCTTC. Translating it yields CASSYDRGLNGYTF.

In DNA, the CDR3 is TGTGCCAGCAGCCCTGGGGGACAGGCGAATGAAAAACTGTTTTTT. This sequence encodes CASSPGGQANEKLFF. This chain links TRBV7-9 with TRBJ1-4; 8 nucleotides match TRBD1. This CDR3 has 15 amino acids. CDR1 and CDR2 from the germline V gene are SEHNR and FQNEAQ (reference sequence). V trimming: 5 bases; J trimming: 5 bases; junction bases outside the gene matches: 7.

The chain is built from TRBV7-9 and TRBJ2-3; TRBD2 agrees at 8 bases. The germline gives CDR1 SEHNR, CDR2 FQNEAQ (reference sequence). The CDR3 is 17 amino acids. J gave up 2 bases and V 0 bases, and 7 bases lay outside the gene matches. CDR3: CASSLARGSGATDTQYF. The DNA for the CDR3 is TGTGCCAGCAGCTTAGCGCGGGGTAGCGGGGCCACAGATACGCAGTATTTT. The variable domain in full, with the rest retrieved from reference TRBV7-9 and TRBJ2-3, is DTGVSQNPRHKITKRGQNVTFRCDPISEHNRLYWYRQTLGQGPEFLTYFQNEAQLEKSRLLSDRFSAERPKGSFSTLEIQRTEQGDSAMYLCASSLARGSGATDTQYFGPGTRLTVL.

The chain has TRBV7-2 and TRBJ2-1; 10 bases agree with TRBD2. The germline gives CDR1 SGHTA, CDR2 FQGNSA. Unmatched junction bases numbered 2, after V lost 2 bases and J lost 4 bases. The CDR3 sequence is 15 residues long. This chain's CDR3 is CASSLLAGVYNEQFF. In DNA form, the CDR3 reads TGTGCCAGCAGCTTACTAGCGGGAGTATACAATGAGCAGTTCTTC.